One sample yielded the 19 T cell receptor beta chains listed below, sequenced in a study of blood T cell repertoires in COVID-19. TCRdb keeps only in-frame clones here, not all; method: immunoSEQ multiplex PCR. The sample has about 380,000 clones, about 90% seen once. Material for sequencing was PBMCs or T cells enriched from blood (not recorded which). All receptors come from a woman in her twenties or thirties who had recovered from COVID-19.

The chain recombines TRBV20-1 with TRBJ2-5, with TRBD2 matching over 10 bases. J was trimmed by 1 base and V by 3 bases; bases with no gene match: 8. The CDR3 has 16 residues. Germline loops: CDR1 DFQATT, CDR2 SNEGSKA (reference sequence). The CDR3 loop is CSASGKLAGRQETQYF. For the CDR3, the DNA is TGCAGTGCTAGTGGAAAACTAGCGGGACGCCAAGAGACCCAGTACTTC.

The CDR3 coding sequence is TGTGCCAGCAGTTGGCGGAGGGACAGGGCCACTGAAGCTTTCTTT. It is translated as CASSWRRDRATEAFF. The V call is TRBV6-5, the J call TRBJ1-1, with 9 bases matching TRBD1. There are 15 residues in the CDR3. Germline CDR1 reads MNHEY; CDR2 reads SVGAGI. The J segment lost 4 bases and the V segment lost 4 bases, leaving 7 bases of the junction unmatched.

V is TRBV5-1 and J is TRBJ1-1; no clear D gene. The CDR3 runs 13 residues. Deletions cut 6 bases from V and 5 bases from J, with 14 bases between. Germline CDR1 is SGHRS and CDR2 is YFSETQ. CDR3 nucleotide sequence: TGCGCCAGCACTTCGGGGTGGTTGACTGAAGCTTTCTTT. This codes for CASTSGWLTEAFF. Variable domain in full (rest from reference TRBV5-1 and TRBJ1-1): KAGVTQTPRYLIKTRGQQVTLSCSPISGHRSVSWYQQTPGQGLQFLFEYFSETQRNKGNFPGRFSGRQFSNSRSEMNVSTLELGDSALYLCASTSGWLTEAFFGQGTRLTVV.

About this clone itself: One junction end disagrees with the germline gene, perhaps due to a read error. The chain carries TRBV7-7 and TRBJ2-5; 10 bases are a match to TRBD2. CDR3 length equals 15 residues. Per the germline V gene, CDR1 is SSHAT and CDR2 is FNYEAQ (reference sequence). The CDR3: CASSRTAGGGETQYF. The CDR3, as DNA: TGTGCTAGCAGCAGAACAGCGGGAGGGGGAGAGACCCAGTACTTC.

V and J are TRBV3-1 (or the pseudogene TRBV3-2) and TRBJ2-7; TRBD2 might be the D (6 bases). V lost 5 bases to trimming and J lost 3 bases, with 14 bases between them. Germline V lookup: CDR1 LGHDT, CDR2 YNNKEL (reference sequence). The CDR3 sequence is 14 residues long. The CDR3 nucleotides are TGTGCCAGCAGCAGACGGGGGAAGCTCTACGAGCAGTACTTC. The encoded protein is CASSRRGKLYEQYF.

This chain links TRBV5-1 with TRBJ1-1; TRBD1 matches at 8 bases. The CDR3 is 13 residues long. The ends lost 5 bases at V and 4 bases at J; junction bases unmatched: 4. The V gene's germline CDR1 is SGHRS and CDR2 YFSETQ. The CDR3 DNA sequence: TGCGCCAGCAGTTGGACAGGGATCACTGAAGCTTTCTTT. Translation: CASSWTGITEAFF.

The rearrangement links TRBV9 to TRBJ2-2; possible D gene TRBD2, 6 bases. Germline V gives CDR1 SGDLS, CDR2 YYNGEE. V lost 3 bases to trimming and J lost 6 bases, with 12 bases between them. This CDR3 comprises 14 residues. CDR3 region: CASSAGLVSGELFF. In DNA form, the CDR3 reads TGTGCCAGCAGCGCGGGACTTGTGTCCGGGGAGCTGTTTTTT.

The rearrangement joins TRBV11-3 to TRBJ2-3, with 8 bases matching TRBD2. The CDR3 has 14 residues. V lost 3 bases to trimming and J lost 3 bases; unmatched junction nucleotides: 2. Germline-derived CDR1 and CDR2 are SGHNT and YENEEA. The CDR3 loop is CASSFGGGTDTQYF. Written as DNA, the CDR3 is TGTGCCAGCAGCTTCGGGGGGGGTACAGATACGCAGTATTTT.

The rearrangement links TRBV5-1 to TRBJ2-1; D gene unclear. CDR1 is SGHRS and CDR2 is YFSETQ in the germline V gene. V lost 2 bases, J lost 6 bases, and 6 bases lay in between. This CDR3 comprises 12 residues. CDR3 bases: TGCGCCAGCAGCTTACACCGCAATGAGCAGTTCTTC. It yields the protein CASSLHRNEQFF.

In DNA, the CDR3 is TGCGCCAGCAGCCCCCGTAGCGCGATCTTTGAGCAGTACTTC. Its protein is CASSPRSAIFEQYF. This chain joins TRBV5-1 and TRBJ2-7, with D tentatively TRBD2 (5 bases). CDR3 length: 14 residues. CDR1 SGHRS and CDR2 YFSETQ come from the germline V gene. The V and J ends lost 4 bases and 7 bases respectively, with 18 bases between them.

The V and J genes are TRBV2 and TRBJ2-5; 12 nucleotides line up with TRBD1. Trimming at V came to 8 bases and at J to 3 bases, leaving 19 bases not matched to a gene. The CDR3 is 19 residues long. Germline V gene sequence: CDR1 SNHLY, CDR2 FYNNEI. In nucleotides, the CDR3 is TGTGCCAGCGGGACAGGGGGCGATCGTTCGATCCTCCAAGAAGAGACCCAGTACTTC. Translation: CASGTGGDRSILQEETQYF. The whole variable domain, remainder taken from reference TRBV2 and TRBJ2-5, is EPEVTQTPSHQVTQMGQEVILRCVPISNHLYFYWYRQILGQKVEFLVSFYNNEISEKSEIFDDQFSVERPDGSNFTLKIRSTKLEDSAMYFCASGTGGDRSILQEETQYFGPGTRLLVL.

The rearrangement links TRBV2 to TRBJ1-2; TRBD1 is a possible D gene (5 bases). V lost 7 bases, J lost 0 bases, and 15 bases lay in between. The germline V gene encodes CDR1 SNHLY and CDR2 FYNNEI. The CDR3 consists of 15 residues. The chain's CDR3 is CASTERQSSNYGYTF. The CDR3 DNA sequence: TGTGCCAGCACCGAGCGACAGTCCTCTAACTATGGCTACACCTTC. Full variable domain (missing parts from reference TRBV2 and TRBJ1-2): EPEVTQTPSHQVTQMGQEVILRCVPISNHLYFYWYRQILGQKVEFLVSFYNNEISEKSEIFDDQFSVERPDGSNFTLKIRSTKLEDSAMYFCASTERQSSNYGYTFGSGTRLTVV.

The chain couples TRBV2 to TRBJ1-1; D gene uncertain. CDR1 SNHLY and CDR2 FYNNEI come from the germline V gene. This CDR3 region has 13 residues. Trimming removed 5 bases from V and 1 base from J, with 8 bases in between. CDR3 nucleotides: TGTGCCAGCAGTTGGGCAGAGAACACTGAAGCTTTCTTT. Protein: CASSWAENTEAFF.

The V gene is TRBV19, the J gene TRBJ2-7, with a weak D call TRBD2 (6 bases). CDR3 length: 15 amino acids. Germline V gives CDR1 LNHDA, CDR2 SQIVND (reference sequence). With 3 bases removed from V and 7 bases from J, the gap between germline ends came to 19 bases. The CDR3: CASSIQLARTGEQYF. The CDR3 DNA reads as TGTGCCAGTAGTATTCAACTAGCCCGGACGGGGGAGCAGTACTTC.

The chain couples TRBV12-5 to TRBJ2-2; 7 nucleotides align to TRBD1. Unmatched junction bases numbered 10, after V lost 4 bases and J lost 5 bases. The CDR3 extends over 16 amino acids. The germline V gene has CDR1 LGHNT and CDR2 FRNRAP. CDR3 nucleotides: TGTGCTAGTGGTTCCGACCGGGACAGATGGACCGGGGAGCTGTTTTTT. Amino acid sequence: CASGSDRDRWTGELFF. The full variable domain, completed using reference TRBV12-5 and TRBJ2-2, is DARVTQTPRHKVTEMGQEVTMRCQPILGHNTVFWYRQTMMQGLELLAYFRNRAPLDDSGMPKDRFSAEMPDATLATLKIQPSEPRDSAVYFCASGSDRDRWTGELFFGEGSRLTVL.

This rearrangement joins TRBV2 to TRBJ2-2; maybe TRBD2 (7 bases). The germline gives CDR1 SNHLY, CDR2 FYNNEI. This CDR3 is built from 12 residues. CDR3 sequence reads: CGGGGNTGELFF. CDR3 in DNA: TGTGGCGGGGGCGGGAACACCGGGGAGCTGTTTTTT.

The sample holds one count of this clone. The rearrangement joins TRBV28 to TRBJ2-5; 7 positions match TRBD1. CDR1 and CDR2 from the germline V gene are MDHEN and SYDVKM. V was pared by 3 bases and J by 3 bases, with 1 base of the junction left unmatched. CDR3 length equals 13 residues. CDR3 amino acids: CASSFQGEETQYF. DNA of the CDR3: TGTGCCAGCAGTTTTCAGGGGGAAGAGACCCAGTACTTC.

J is TRBJ2-1 and V is TRBV27, with D unclear. The CDR3 runs 12 residues. The germline gives CDR1 MNHEY, CDR2 SMNVEV (reference sequence). The V end was cut by 4 bases, the J end by 7 bases, with 8 bases between. CDR3 amino acids: CASSSPRNEQFF. The CDR3 DNA follows: TGTGCCAGCAGTTCCCCGCGGAATGAGCAGTTCTTC.

In nucleotides, the CDR3 is TGTGCCAGTAGTATAGCCGGGACAGGGACCTCGAACACTGAAGCTTTCTTT. This sequence encodes CASSIAGTGTSNTEAFF. The chain has TRBV19 and TRBJ1-1; the match to TRBD1 covers 9 bases. The germline gives CDR1 LNHDA, CDR2 SQIVND (reference sequence). This CDR3 comprises 17 residues. Germline trimming cut 1 base from V and 1 base from J; bases unmatched to any gene: 7. The whole variable domain, filled in from reference TRBV19 and TRBJ1-1, reads DGGITQSPKYLFRKEGQNVTLSCEQNLNHDAMYWYRQDPGQGLRLIYYSQIVNDFQKGDIAEGYSVSREKKESFPLTVTSAQKNPTAFYLCASSIAGTGTSNTEAFFGQGTRLTVV.